The 23 T cell receptor beta chains below come from one sample, sequenced in a study of cytomegalovirus exposure and HLA in healthy donors. Use of 60 Vbeta and 13 Jbeta primers characterized the PCR. Clones were read by immunoSEQ multiplex PCR, and TCRdb kept only the in-frame ones, dropping some. The sample includes roughly 200,000 clones, 9.5% seen only once; the top ten take 1% to 1.5%. Material: PBMCs. The receptor source for this set is a woman aged 25 to 39 in good health and CMV-seropositive.

This chain connects TRBV15 to TRBJ1-6; 12 bases match TRBD1. CDR1 is LNHNV, CDR2 YYDKDF, per germline (reference sequence). The CDR3 loop spans 15 amino acids. V was pared by 3 bases and J by 7 bases, with 1 base of the junction left unmatched. The CDR3 DNA reads as TGTGCCACCAGCAGGGGACAGGGGGCCAATTCACCCCTCCACTTT. This gives the protein CATSRGQGANSPLHF.

In its sample, this clone was seen a few times. For the CDR3, the DNA is TGCGCCAGCAGCTTGGGACAACGAGCTTTCTTT. Protein product: CASSLGQRAFF. The V gene is TRBV5-1, the J gene TRBJ1-1, with D unresolved. Germline V gene data show CDR1 as SGHRS and CDR2 as YFSETQ. V was pared by 0 bases and J by 10 bases, with 7 bases between. The CDR3 is made up of 11 amino acids.

The chain couples TRBV9 to TRBJ2-1; 14 bases agree with TRBD2. In germline, CDR1 is SGDLS, CDR2 YYNGEE. The CDR3 spans 17 residues. V was clipped by 4 bases and J by 6 bases; unmatched bases: 9. The DNA of the CDR3 is TGTGCCAGCAGCCTGACTAGCGGGAGGGCCGGAGGCAATGAGCAGTTCTTC. It encodes CASSLTSGRAGGNEQFF.

The chain has TRBV7-9 and TRBJ2-7, with D perhaps matching TRBD2 (6 bases). Germline loops: CDR1 SEHNR, CDR2 FQNEAQ (reference sequence). With 7 bases removed from V and 3 bases from J, the gap between germline ends came to 25 bases. The CDR3 runs to 17 residues. CDR3 sequence (DNA): TGTGCCAGCACCTCGGCTTTTATAGCGGTCGACTTCTACGAGCAGTACTTC. Protein product: CASTSAFIAVDFYEQYF.

V gene TRBV30 combines with J gene TRBJ2-2; 11 bases fit TRBD2. The length of the CDR3 is 15 residues. J was trimmed by 2 bases and V by 5 bases; bases with no gene match: 4. Germline V gene data show CDR1 as GTSNPN and CDR2 as SVGIG (reference sequence). CDR3 sequence reads: CAWDGTSGNTGELFF. The CDR3, as DNA: TGTGCCTGGGACGGGACTAGCGGAAACACCGGGGAGCTGTTTTTT.

The rearrangement links TRBV18 to TRBJ2-6; D unclear. The V end was cut by 0 bases, the J end by 1 base, with 13 bases between. CDR3 length: 18 amino acids. Germline assignment: CDR1 KGHSH and CDR2 LQKENI. The chain's CDR3 is CASSPPSRSRSGANVLTF. The CDR3 DNA reads as TGTGCCAGCTCACCACCGTCGCGGAGCCGATCTGGGGCCAACGTCCTGACTTTC.

This clone was seen a handful of times. CDR3 amino acids: CASSSGQGGFYEQYF. DNA of the CDR3: TGCGCCAGCAGCTCCGGACAGGGAGGTTTCTACGAGCAGTACTTC. V is TRBV5-1 and J is TRBJ2-7, with 8 bases aligning to TRBD1. This CDR3 contains 15 residues. With V trimmed by 3 bases and J by 3 bases, 8 bases remained unmatched. Per germline, CDR1 SGHRS and CDR2 YFSETQ.

CDR3 nucleotides: TGTGCCAGTAGTATAAGGGGCCACGAGCAGTACTTC. This gives the protein CASSIRGHEQYF. The rearrangement joins TRBV19 to TRBJ2-7; tentatively, D is TRBD1 (5 bases). The germline V gene has CDR1 LNHDA and CDR2 SQIVND (reference sequence). This CDR3 region has 12 residues. Trimming removed 2 bases from V and 5 bases from J, with 7 bases in between.

The CDR3 DNA follows: TGTGCCAGCTCACCTTTCGACTCCGTGGGGGGGGAGCAGTACTTC. Amino acids: CASSPFDSVGGEQYF. The chain joins TRBV18 to TRBJ2-7; TRBD2 matches at 7 bases. The CDR3 length is 15 residues. Germline loops: CDR1 KGHSH, CDR2 LQKENI. The ends lost 3 bases at V and 7 bases at J; junction bases unmatched: 12.

The CDR3 is CASSPGGGPADTQYF. The CDR3 DNA follows: TGTGCCAGCAGCCCCGGGGGGGGGCCCGCAGATACGCAGTATTTT. The V gene is TRBV14, the J gene TRBJ2-3, with TRBD2 identical over 8 bases. The CDR3 is 15 residues long. Losses at the gene ends were 4 bases for V and 4 bases for J; bases not matched to a gene: 7. Germline assignment: CDR1 SGHDN and CDR2 FVKESK.

The chain has TRBV7-3 and TRBJ2-3; D is perhaps TRBD2 (6 bases). With 0 bases removed from V and 1 base from J, the gap between germline ends came to 11 bases. The V gene's germline CDR1 is SGHTA and CDR2 FQGTGA. The CDR3 loop spans 16 amino acids. Here the CDR3 DNA reads TGTGCCAGCAGCTTAACGCTCGGGACTGGCACAGATACGCAGTATTTT. This gives the protein CASSLTLGTGTDTQYF.

This clone appeared a few times. The chain has TRBV9 and TRBJ2-7, with 10 nucleotides matching TRBD2. Trimming removed 0 bases from V and 1 base from J; junction bases left unmatched: 7. The germline V gene has CDR1 SGDLS and CDR2 YYNGEE. This CDR3 has 17 residues. Here the CDR3 reads CASSVGLAGVRSYEQYF. DNA for the CDR3: TGTGCCAGCAGCGTAGGCCTAGCGGGAGTTCGGTCCTACGAGCAGTACTTC.

For this clone: The junction departs from germline at one end; a sequencing error may be responsible. The gene calls are TRBV23-1 and TRBJ1-4; a weak D match, TRBD1 (5 bases). TRBV23-1 is an ORF; its function is uncertain. This CDR3 has 13 residues. In nucleotides, the CDR3 is TGCGCCAGCAGCCAATGGAACAGGGAAAAACTGTTTTTT. Translating it yields CASSQWNREKLFF.

This chain's CDR3 is CASSFGRKKLFF. The CDR3, as DNA: TGTGCCAGCAGCTTCGGGAGGAAAAAACTGTTTTTT. The chain joins TRBV5-6 to TRBJ1-4; D remains ambiguous. V was shortened by 2 bases and J by 9 bases, with 8 bases between the two germline ends. The CDR3 is 12 amino acids. CDR1 is SGHDT and CDR2 is YYEEEE in the germline V gene.

This clone was seen only a few times. The J gene is TRBJ2-7, the V gene TRBV29-1; TRBD2 is a possible D gene (6 bases). Germline V gives CDR1 SQVTM, CDR2 ANQGSEA. This CDR3 is built from 11 residues. The ends were cut back, 7 bases at V and 6 bases at J, with 13 bases in the middle. The CDR3 bases are TGCAGCGGATTAGCGGAACGCGAGCAGTACTTC. This sequence encodes CSGLAEREQYF.

The V and J genes are TRBV5-1 and TRBJ2-5; D possibly corresponds to TRBD2 (6 bases). Germline V gene data show CDR1 as SGHRS and CDR2 as YFSETQ. This CDR3 contains 15 residues. The V end was cut by 4 bases, the J end by 5 bases, with 18 bases between. For the CDR3, the DNA is TGCGCCAGCAGCCGACCGACGGCGGAGGGCGAGACCCAGTACTTC. Amino acid sequence: CASSRPTAEGETQYF.

This sequence joins TRBV5-1 and TRBJ2-5, with 11 positions matching TRBD1. Germline V gene data show CDR1 as SGHRS and CDR2 as YFSETQ. This CDR3 has 15 residues. Trimming cost V 2 bases and J 1 base; bases outside gene matches: 1. Here the CDR3 DNA reads TGCGCCAGCAGCTTCGGGACAGGGGGCCAAGAGACCCAGTACTTC. This gives the protein CASSFGTGGQETQYF.

The rearrangement links TRBV5-1 to TRBJ2-7, with D hard to call. The CDR3 has 13 residues. The germline V and J ends were trimmed by 4 bases and 4 bases, with 12 bases remaining between them. CDR1 is SGHRS and CDR2 is YFSETQ in the germline V gene. The CDR3 DNA sequence: TGCGCCAGCAGCCCCTCTCTACAGTACGAGCAGTACTTC. Amino acids: CASSPSLQYEQYF.

V gene TRBV27 combines with J gene TRBJ2-5; no definite D call. The V end was cut by 5 bases, the J end by 5 bases, with 12 bases between. The germline V gene encodes CDR1 MNHEY and CDR2 SMNVEV (reference sequence). This CDR3 has 13 residues. CDR3 sequence: CASSPPRRETQYF. For the CDR3, the DNA is TGTGCCAGCAGTCCCCCTAGGCGGGAGACCCAGTACTTC.

A few counts support this clone. The gene calls are TRBV4-1 and TRBJ1-6; D possibly corresponds to TRBD1 (5 bases). Germline CDR1 is MGHRA and CDR2 is YSYEKL. Deletions cut 4 bases from V and 9 bases from J, with 7 bases between. The CDR3 has 12 amino acids. The CDR3 region is CASSLRGSPLHF. The CDR3 DNA reads TGCGCCAGCAGCCTAAGGGGTTCACCCCTCCACTTT.

The chain uses TRBV18 and TRBJ2-1, with 11 bases matching TRBD2. CDR1 KGHSH and CDR2 LQKENI come from the germline V gene. The CDR3 extends over 16 amino acids. J was trimmed by 6 bases and V by 3 bases; bases with no gene match: 7. The CDR3 reads CASSPVTSGRSNEQFF. In DNA, the CDR3 is TGTGCCAGCTCACCCGTAACTAGCGGGAGATCCAATGAGCAGTTCTTC.

The chain uses TRBV11-2 and TRBJ2-7; maybe TRBD1 (5 bases). The CDR3 contains 13 residues. Germline V gene data show CDR1 as SGHAT and CDR2 as FQNNGV. Trimming pared 9 bases from V and 7 bases from J, leaving 19 bases between. Written as DNA, the CDR3 is TGTGCCAGTGGGTTGGACATTCCCTTTGAGCAGTACTTC. Its translation is CASGLDIPFEQYF.

This clone was seen a few times. This chain links TRBV7-9 with TRBJ1-2, with D maybe TRBD1 (6 bases). Germline assignment: CDR1 SEHNR and CDR2 FQNEAQ (reference sequence). The CDR3 is 18 amino acids. V lost 2 bases and J 4 bases, leaving 23 bases between the germline ends. CDR3 amino acids: CASSLSWATSKGGYGYTF. CDR3 DNA: TGTGCCAGCAGCTTATCTTGGGCAACAAGTAAAGGGGGCTATGGCTACACCTTC.